The sequence of this T cell receptor (beta chain) was determined in a study of blood T cell repertoires in COVID-19. On the study more broadly: Collection of acute and convalescent COVID-19 samples took place in the United States, Italy and Spain.

The CDR3 has 14 residues. Trimming pared 4 bases from V and 4 bases from J, leaving 14 bases between. Germline V gene data show CDR1 as SGHNT and CDR2 as YYREEE (reference sequence). Authors' processing steps: Reference gene primer amplification in the assay estimated nucleated cell counts. Here immunoSEQ multiplex PCR was the method, and the copy in TCRdb shows in-frame clones only, minus some. That table furnishes V, J and clone size, whereas the DNA furnished D and trimming. The sample includes roughly 65,000 clones, 80% to 90% of them seen just once. This chain connects TRBV5-4 to TRBJ1-1; D uncertain. The TCR originated in an elderly man with acute or convalescent COVID-19. The sequenced sample was peripheral blood. The CDR3, as DNA: TGTGCCAGCAGCACCGTGCCCCGGTCCACTGAAGCTTTCTTT. Its protein is CASSTVPRSTEAFF.